Below are 15 T cell receptor beta chains sequenced from a single sample in a study of T-cell memory formation after mild COVID-19. TCRdb independently ran MiXCR on the 5' RACE reads; one entry per CDR3 protein. This sample has around 430,000 distinct CDR3 sequences, with about 15% found just once. The sample taken for sequencing was PBMCs or a T cell subset sorted from them (not recorded which). Receptors were obtained from a young man who had mild COVID-19 (a few samples of this study predate the infection). Cell type and time point are not known.

V usage is TRBV7-2 and J usage is TRBJ1-1; a possible D gene is TRBD1 (5 bases). V was cut by 5 bases and J by 1 base, with 17 bases left in between. Germline lookup yields CDR1 SGHTA and CDR2 FQGNSA. There are 16 residues in the CDR3. The DNA for the CDR3 is TGTGCCAGCAGCCCAATGACAGTAATCGCGAACACTGAAGCTTTCTTT. Its protein product is CASSPMTVIANTEAFF. The full variable domain, in which reference TRBV7-2 and TRBJ1-1 provide the parts outside the CDR3, is GAGVSQSPSNKVTEKGKDVELRCDPISGHTALYWYRQSLGQGLEFLIYFQGNSAPDKSGLPSDRFSAERTGGSVSTLTIQRTQQEDSAVYLCASSPMTVIANTEAFFGQGTRLTVV.

In its sample, this clonotype was seen a few times. The V call is TRBV7-6, the J call TRBJ1-5, with no clear D. This CDR3 is 12 amino acids long. The V end lost 5 bases, the J end lost 11 bases, and 13 bases lay between the germline ends. Germline values: CDR1 SGHVS, CDR2 FNYEAQ. The CDR3, as DNA: TGTGCCAGCAGCGAGCTGGCCGGGGCCCAGCATTTT. Translated, it gives CASSELAGAQHF.

This clonotype was seen ten or more times. The V gene is TRBV27, the J gene TRBJ2-1, with 14 bases aligning to TRBD2. The germline gives CDR1 MNHEY, CDR2 SMNVEV (reference sequence). The CDR3 is made up of 15 amino acids. With V trimmed by 4 bases and J by 10 bases, 6 bases remained unmatched. The CDR3 spells CASSSGTSGGGEQFF. For the CDR3, the DNA is TGTGCCAGCAGTTCGGGGACTAGCGGGGGCGGGGAGCAGTTCTTC.

V usage is TRBV7-9 and J usage is TRBJ2-7; the match to TRBD1 covers 10 bases. Germline lookup yields CDR1 SEHNR and CDR2 FQNEAQ (reference sequence). The V segment lost 5 bases and the J segment 3 bases; nucleotides outside the gene matches: 7. This CDR3 has 15 amino acids. The CDR3 is CASSIPTGGSYEQYF. CDR3 DNA: TGTGCCAGCAGCATCCCGACAGGGGGCAGCTACGAGCAGTACTTC.

This clonotype was counted between two and nine times. This chain joins TRBV12-3 or TRBV12-4 and TRBJ1-5, with D perhaps matching TRBD1 (5 bases). This CDR3 contains 12 residues. Trimming pared 7 bases from V and 7 bases from J, leaving 11 bases between. The CDR3 region is CASTQGLQPQHF. CDR3 DNA sequence: TGTGCCAGCACCCAGGGCCTGCAGCCCCAGCATTTT.

The V call is TRBV10-3, the J call TRBJ1-3; D is possibly TRBD1 (5 bases). The V gene's germline CDR1 is ENHRY and CDR2 SYGVKD. There are 19 residues in the CDR3. Trimming removed 8 bases from V and 3 bases from J, with 29 bases in between. The CDR3 loop reads CAIGTQDGPGYGGGNTIYF. The CDR3, as DNA: TGTGCCATCGGGACCCAAGACGGGCCGGGCTACGGGGGTGGAAACACCATATATTTT.

The chain couples TRBV5-1 to TRBJ2-3; the D gene is possibly TRBD1 (5 bases). Looked up from germline, CDR1 is SGHRS and CDR2 is YFSETQ. V lost 4 bases, J lost 5 bases, and 8 bases lay in between. This CDR3 spans 12 amino acids. CDR3 DNA sequence: TGCGCCAGCAGCATGGGGCAAGATACGCAGTATTTT. It codes for CASSMGQDTQYF.

This clonotype was found a few times. The rearrangement joins TRBV5-1 to TRBJ2-5, with D perhaps TRBD2 (6 bases). V was cut by 0 bases and J by 1 base, with 16 bases left in between. Germline CDR1 SGHRS, CDR2 YFSETQ. The CDR3 length is 17 residues. The CDR3 spells CASSLGRRAGAQETQYF. DNA for the CDR3: TGCGCCAGCAGCTTGGGAAGGAGGGCAGGAGCCCAAGAGACCCAGTACTTC.

This clonotype was counted between two and nine times. V is TRBV6-2 or TRBV6-3 and J is TRBJ1-1, with a weak D call TRBD1 (5 bases). Trimming shortened V by 6 bases and J by 0 bases, and 14 bases separated the two germline ends. CDR1 MNHEY and CDR2 SVGEGT come from the germline V gene. The CDR3 sequence is 15 residues long. The chain's CDR3 is CASSRRGYMNTEAFF. Written as DNA, the CDR3 is TGTGCCAGCAGCAGAAGGGGTTACATGAACACTGAAGCTTTCTTT.

This chain connects TRBV11-2 to TRBJ2-5; D is undetermined. The CDR3 is 13 amino acids. The V end lost 5 bases, the J end lost 5 bases, and 12 bases lay between the germline ends. Germline V gene lookup returns CDR1 SGHAT and CDR2 FQNNGV. DNA of the CDR3: TGTGCCAGCAGCAAGACCCCGGCCGAGACCCAGTACTTC. Its protein is CASSKTPAETQYF.

This clonotype was observed a few times. The rearrangement uses TRBV7-9 and TRBJ1-1; D not resolved. V was trimmed by 4 bases and J by 11 bases, leaving 26 bases between them. Germline V lookup: CDR1 SEHNR, CDR2 FQNEAQ (reference sequence). The CDR3 spans 16 residues. CDR3 in amino acids: CASSSRTASPLVVAFF. CDR3 bases: TGTGCCAGCAGCTCCCGGACGGCCTCGCCGCTGGTAGTTGCTTTCTTT.

This chain links TRBV5-5 with TRBJ2-3; 9 bases fit TRBD1. Germline-derived CDR1 and CDR2 are SGHKS and YYEKEE (reference sequence). The CDR3 runs 14 residues. The junction had 13 bases not matched to a gene; V was cut back by 4 bases and J by 13 bases. The CDR3 loop is CASSHTPGQGFKYF. CDR3 nucleotide sequence: TGTGCCAGCAGCCATACCCCGGGACAGGGATTCAAGTATTTT.

In DNA, the CDR3 is TGTGCCAGCAGTTACTCGATTATAACTGTTGAAGCTTTCTTT. Its protein product is CASSYSIITVEAFF. V is TRBV6-5 and J is TRBJ1-1; D gene uncertain. The CDR3 loop spans 14 amino acids. Trimming cost V 0 bases and J 7 bases, with 12 bases left between them. Germline lookup yields CDR1 MNHEY and CDR2 SVGAGI.

This clonotype has just a few counts. CDR3 in amino acids: CASSLVGGQIFGNYGYTF. The CDR3, as DNA: TGTGCCAGCAGCCTGGTTGGGGGACAAATTTTCGGGAACTATGGCTACACCTTC. V usage is TRBV7-6 and J usage is TRBJ1-2, with D perhaps TRBD1 (6 bases). Germline assignment: CDR1 SGHVS and CDR2 FNYEAQ. The CDR3 spans 18 residues. V dropped 5 bases and J dropped 2 bases, with 24 bases sitting between them. The whole variable domain, remainder taken from reference TRBV7-6 and TRBJ1-2, is GAGVSQSPRYKVTKRGQDVALRCDPISGHVSLYWYRQALGQGPEFLTYFNYEAQQDKSGLPNDRFSAERPEGSISTLTIQRTEQRDSAMYRCASSLVGGQIFGNYGYTFGSGTRLTVV.

The rearrangement uses TRBV28 and TRBJ2-5; 7 bases line up with TRBD2. This CDR3 region has 13 residues. The V gene's germline CDR1 is MDHEN and CDR2 SYDVKM. V trimming: 2 bases; J trimming: 4 bases; junction bases outside the gene matches: 1. CDR3 nucleotide sequence: TGTGCCAGCAGTTTAGGGGAGGGAGAGACCCAGTACTTC. As protein: CASSLGEGETQYF.